Detailed here is one T cell receptor beta chain. The data stem from a study of control samples from healthy donors and cancer patients. The method was immunoSEQ multiplex PCR; TCRdb's version includes in-frame clones alone and lacks a portion of them. The sample yields 120,000 to 150,000 clones, about nine tenths seen once. This CDR3 comprises 14 residues. CDR1 is SEHNR, CDR2 FQNEAQ, per germline (reference sequence). The V gene end was trimmed by 5 bases and the J gene end by 5 bases; junction bases not matched to a gene: 6. Sequenced material: blood. The chain carries TRBV7-9 and TRBJ2-7, with 10 bases that match TRBD1. The sequence was collected from a man younger than 40 in good health. The CDR3 DNA sequence: TGTGCCAGCAGCCGTTGGGACAGGGGAAACGAGCAGTACTTC. It translates to CASSRWDRGNEQYF.